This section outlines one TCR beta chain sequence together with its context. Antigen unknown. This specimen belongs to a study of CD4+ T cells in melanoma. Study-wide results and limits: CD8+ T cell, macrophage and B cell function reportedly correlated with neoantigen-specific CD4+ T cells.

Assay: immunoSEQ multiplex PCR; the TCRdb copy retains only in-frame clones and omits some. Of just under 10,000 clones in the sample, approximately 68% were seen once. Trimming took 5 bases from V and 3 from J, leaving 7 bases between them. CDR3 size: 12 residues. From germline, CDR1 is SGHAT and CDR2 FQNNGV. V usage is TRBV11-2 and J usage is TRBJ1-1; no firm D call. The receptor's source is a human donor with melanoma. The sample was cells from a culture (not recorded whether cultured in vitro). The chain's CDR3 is CASSDTYTEAFF. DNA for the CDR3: TGTGCCAGCAGCGATACGTACACTGAAGCTTTCTTT.